The clone carrying this T cell receptor (beta chain) appeared a few times. The antigen remains unidentified. The sample is drawn from a study of beta chain features in type 1 diabetes. As every portion of the isolated RNA was reverse transcribed, the sequencing read expressed TCRB transcripts. Some clones are missing from TCRdb's copy, which holds only in-frame ones; the method was immunoSEQ multiplex PCR. The sample consists of some 240,000 clones, 16% of them appearing once. Notes on the study in general: Moderate yet significant TCRB CDR3 shortening was seen in Type 1 diabetes patients in all four CD4+ subsets.

The clonotype was recovered from a man under 40 with type 1 diabetes. The sample comprised naive CD4+ T cells from blood.

The CDR3 loop reads CAWGGIGFYNEQFF. Here the CDR3 DNA reads TGTGCCTGGGGCGGGATTGGGTTCTACAATGAGCAGTTCTTC. This chain joins TRBV30 and TRBJ2-1, with a tentative D call TRBD2 (6 bases). The V gene lost 5 bases and the J gene lost 3 bases, with 14 bases spanning the gap. CDR1 is GTSNPN, CDR2 SVGIG, per germline (reference sequence). The CDR3 extends over 14 amino acids.